The 2 T cell receptor beta chains given below trace back to one sample, sequenced in a study of T cell repertoires in cytomegalovirus infection. In TCRdb, the reads were re-called with MiXCR into one record per CDR3 protein. Among 600,000 to 800,000 distinct CDR3 sequences listed, approximately 24% were seen once. What was sequenced was CD8+ T cells from PBMCs. These receptors were obtained from a human donor in good health (CMV status not recorded). Some clones in this sample may be carry-over from other donors' samples.

This chain connects TRBV29-1 to TRBJ2-1, with D perhaps TRBD2 (6 bases). CDR1 and CDR2 (germline): SQVTM, ANQGSEA. V shed 4 bases and J shed 10 bases, with 14 bases lying between them. This CDR3 contains 12 residues. CDR3 sequence: CSVGLRGFEQFF. Here the CDR3 DNA reads TGCAGCGTTGGATTACGGGGGTTCGAGCAGTTCTTC.

The V gene is TRBV7-6, the J gene TRBJ1-1; D is undetermined. The germline V gene encodes CDR1 SGHVS and CDR2 FNYEAQ. Trimming removed 5 bases from V and 1 base from J, with 14 bases in between. This CDR3 has 15 amino acids. DNA for the CDR3: TGTGCCAGCAGCCAATGGGAGTTTTCGAACACTGAAGCTTTCTTT. Translated: CASSQWEFSNTEAFF.